Below, 6 T cell receptor beta chains from the same sample are listed, as sequenced in a study of T cell responses to AZD1222 COVID-19 vaccine. TCRdb keeps only in-frame clones here, not all; method: immunoSEQ multiplex PCR. The sample lists 85,000 to 90,000 clones; around nine tenths were seen once. The input for sequencing was peripheral blood, taken on day 0 of MenACWY control vaccination. The receptors stem from an adult in good health.

The chain links TRBV14 to TRBJ2-7, with TRBD1 matching 10 bases. The CDR3 extends over 15 amino acids. The germline V gene encodes CDR1 SGHDN and CDR2 FVKESK. J was trimmed by 6 bases and V by 4 bases; bases with no gene match: 9. In nucleotides, the CDR3 is TGTGCCAGCAGCCTCCGACAGGGGGCTTCGTTCGAGCAGTACTTC. It translates to CASSLRQGASFEQYF.

The chain combines TRBV2 with TRBJ1-2; 7 bases fit TRBD1. There are 12 residues in the CDR3. Germline trimming cut 10 bases from V and 2 bases from J; bases unmatched to any gene: 4. Germline V gives CDR1 SNHLY, CDR2 FYNNEI. CDR3 bases: TGTGCCACCGGGACAGAGAACTATGGCTACACCTTC. Translation gives CATGTENYGYTF.

The chain combines TRBV3-1 (or the pseudogene TRBV3-2) with TRBJ2-5, with 10 bases fitting TRBD2. This CDR3 has 18 amino acids. Germline CDR1 is LGHDT and CDR2 is YNNKEL (reference sequence). V gave up 0 bases and J gave up 3 bases; unmatched junction bases: 10. CDR3 in DNA: TGTGCCAGCAGCCAAGATCGGAGGCTAGCGGGGGTTGAAGAGACCCAGTACTTC. The encoded protein is CASSQDRRLAGVEETQYF.

The rearrangement joins TRBV5-1 to TRBJ2-2; D is unclear. With 2 bases removed from V and 3 bases from J, the gap between germline ends came to 11 bases. This CDR3 has 15 residues. Germline V gives CDR1 SGHRS, CDR2 YFSETQ. The DNA of the CDR3 is TGCGCCAGCAGCTTTACAGCGATCGACACCGGGGAGCTGTTTTTT. The encoded protein is CASSFTAIDTGELFF. Full variable domain (rest looked up from reference TRBV5-1 and TRBJ2-2): KAGVTQTPRYLIKTRGQQVTLSCSPISGHRSVSWYQQTPGQGLQFLFEYFSETQRNKGNFPGRFSGRQFSNSRSEMNVSTLELGDSALYLCASSFTAIDTGELFFGEGSRLTVL.

The chain combines TRBV7-3 with TRBJ2-3, with 8 positions matching TRBD1. The junction had 4 bases not matched to a gene; V was cut back by 4 bases and J by 1 base. The germline V gene encodes CDR1 SGHTA and CDR2 FQGTGA. This CDR3 is built from 15 residues. The CDR3 reads CASSSSGQGTDTQYF. The CDR3 nucleotides read TGTGCCAGCAGCTCATCGGGACAGGGCACAGATACGCAGTATTTT.

The chain has TRBV19 and TRBJ1-4; D gene unclear. V lost 8 bases and J 3 bases, leaving 13 bases between the germline ends. In germline, CDR1 is LNHDA, CDR2 SQIVND (reference sequence). The CDR3 runs 14 residues. Here the CDR3 DNA reads TGTGCCAGTCGTGCGGGCGCGCCTAATGAAAAACTGTTTTTT. This sequence encodes CASRAGAPNEKLFF.